The clone carrying this TCR beta chain was observed a few times. Its cognate antigen is unknown. The germline V gene encodes CDR1 MNHNS and CDR2 SASEGT. The ends were cut back, 2 bases at V and 4 bases at J, with 23 bases in the middle. The CDR3 sequence is 18 residues long. PCR was performed using 60 Vbeta and 13 Jbeta primers. The repertoire was sequenced with immunoSEQ multiplex PCR; TCRdb's copy has only in-frame clones and lacks some. The sample shows roughly 90,000 clones, just under 90% of them seen only once. The data stem from a study of cytomegalovirus exposure and HLA in healthy donors. Study-level results: Reportedly, TCR beta sequences accurately predicted HLA-A and HLA-B alleles in most subjects. Analyses of presence and absence presupposed an approximately uniform sequencing depth across donors. Data from an earlier analysis indicated that most TCR beta V segments were productive either about 87% or about 30% of the time. It emerged from a later analysis that several of the most significant clusters appeared to be linked to common viral pathogens.

The chain couples TRBV6-1 to TRBJ2-5; D may be TRBD1 (6 bases). The receptor was isolated from a man between 18 and 35 years old in good health and CMV-seronegative. Sequencing was performed on PBMCs. This chain's CDR3 is CASSEHGYQGQGRETQYF. The CDR3 DNA reads as TGTGCCAGCAGTGAACATGGGTATCAGGGGCAGGGACGAGAGACCCAGTACTTC.